These 22 T cell receptor beta chains came from one sample sequenced in a study of neoadjuvant nivolumab and ipilimumab in lung cancer. This table comes from immunoSEQ multiplex PCR, and its TCRdb copy is limited to in-frame clones, with some not included. The sample shows about 25,000 clones, around four fifths of them seen only once. The sequenced sample was tumor tissue, obtained after neoadjuvant nivolumab, alone or with ipilimumab, at or shortly before surgery. Receptor source: an adult with non-small cell lung cancer.

In this sample, this clone turned up a few times. This chain links TRBV6-1 with TRBJ2-7; no firm D call. Germline assignment: CDR1 MNHNS and CDR2 SASEGT. V was trimmed by 1 base and J by 1 base, leaving 5 bases between them. The CDR3 contains 13 residues. The CDR3 region is CASSEVSSYEQYF. The CDR3 coding sequence is TGTGCCAGCAGTGAAGTTTCTTCCTACGAGCAGTACTTC.

The chain combines TRBV7-9 with TRBJ1-1; D may be TRBD1 (5 bases). V was pared by 6 bases and J by 1 base, with 18 bases between. Germline CDR1 is SEHNR and CDR2 is FQNEAQ (reference sequence). CDR3 size: 16 residues. CDR3 amino acids: CASSSLLQVSNTEAFF. The CDR3 coding sequence is TGTGCCAGCAGTTCACTACTACAGGTGTCGAACACTGAAGCTTTCTTT.

V is TRBV19 and J is TRBJ1-2, with D uncertain. V was clipped by 3 bases and J by 2 bases, with 10 bases between them. The CDR3 runs 14 residues. CDR1 is LNHDA, CDR2 SQIVND, per germline (reference sequence). The CDR3 nucleotides read TGTGCCAGTAGTATTATGACGGGGAACTATGGCTACACCTTC. Amino acid sequence: CASSIMTGNYGYTF.

This chain joins TRBV7-9 and TRBJ2-2; possibly TRBD2 for D (5 bases). The V end was cut by 5 bases, the J end by 2 bases, with 9 bases between. The length of the CDR3 is 14 residues. Germline loops: CDR1 SEHNR, CDR2 FQNEAQ (reference sequence). The DNA for the CDR3 is TGTGCCAGCAGCCGGACTGTCAACACCGGGGAGCTGTTTTTT. This codes for CASSRTVNTGELFF.

This chain uses TRBV6-1 with TRBJ1-1; 7 bases are a match to TRBD1. CDR1 is MNHNS and CDR2 is SASEGT in the germline V gene. This CDR3 is 14 amino acids long. J lost 4 bases, V lost 3 bases, and 5 bases had no gene match. DNA for the CDR3: TGTGCCAGCAGTGATAGGGGGCGAGGCACTGAAGCTTTCTTT. Residues: CASSDRGRGTEAFF.

Here the CDR3 reads CASSQGRLEQYF. In DNA form, the CDR3 reads TGTGCCAGCAGCCAAGGTCGGTTAGAGCAGTACTTC. The gene calls are TRBV14 and TRBJ2-7, with D hard to call. The CDR3 covers 12 residues. Looked up from germline, CDR1 is SGHDN and CDR2 is FVKESK. The V end was cut by 1 base, the J end by 7 bases, with 8 bases between.

Here the CDR3 DNA reads TGCGCCAGCAGCGTGGGGACAGGGGGCGACGAGCAGTACTTC. Amino acids: CASSVGTGGDEQYF. This chain links TRBV5-1 with TRBJ2-7, with 12 bases identical to TRBD1. Looked up from germline, CDR1 is SGHRS and CDR2 is YFSETQ. The V and J ends lost 4 bases and 5 bases, in that order; junction bases with no gene match: 4. The CDR3 is 14 amino acids.

The rearrangement joins TRBV5-1 to TRBJ2-7; D is unresolved. Trimming left V 6 bases short and J 0 bases short, with 10 bases between. CDR1 SGHRS and CDR2 YFSETQ come from the germline V gene. CDR3 size: 13 residues. In DNA form, the CDR3 reads TGCGCCAGCACGAAGACGAGCTCCTACGAGCAGTACTTC. Translated: CASTKTSSYEQYF.

The chain has TRBV9 and TRBJ2-3; the match to TRBD2 covers 15 bases. V dropped 2 bases and J dropped 3; count of bases not matched to a gene: 1. This CDR3 comprises 16 residues. CDR1 and CDR2 from the germline V gene are SGDLS and YYNGEE. Written as DNA, the CDR3 is TGTGCCAGCAGCGTCGGGACTAGCGGGGGGACAGATACGCAGTATTTT. Protein: CASSVGTSGGTDTQYF. Full variable domain (outside the CDR3, taken from reference TRBV9 and TRBJ2-3): DSGVTQTPKHLITATGQRVTLRCSPRSGDLSVYWYQQSLDQGLQFLIQYYNGEERAKGNILERFSAQQFPDLHSELNLSSLELGDSALYFCASSVGTSGGTDTQYFGPGTRLTVL.

This clone showed up just a few times. The genes are TRBV27 and TRBJ2-2; D is uncertain. The V gene's germline CDR1 is MNHEY and CDR2 SMNVEV (reference sequence). V was pared by 1 base and J by 6 bases, with 6 bases between. CDR3 length equals 13 residues. CDR3 sequence: CASSLYLAGELFF. The CDR3 DNA follows: TGTGCCAGCAGTTTATATTTAGCCGGGGAGCTGTTTTTT.

The V call is TRBV27, the J call TRBJ2-1; 8 nucleotides align to TRBD2. The CDR3 runs 14 residues. Germline V gene sequence: CDR1 MNHEY, CDR2 SMNVEV (reference sequence). V was pared by 2 bases and J by 5 bases, with 2 bases of the junction left unmatched. The DNA for the CDR3 is TGTGCCAGCAGTTTACAACTAGCGGACAATGAGCAGTTCTTC. This sequence encodes CASSLQLADNEQFF.

The chain couples TRBV27 to TRBJ2-1; D is unresolved. CDR3 length: 11 amino acids. V was cut by 3 bases and J by 4 bases, with 1 base left in between. Germline V gives CDR1 MNHEY, CDR2 SMNVEV (reference sequence). In nucleotides, the CDR3 is TGTGCCAGCAGTTTTTACAATGAGCAGTTCTTC. It encodes CASSFYNEQFF.

The chain couples TRBV15 to TRBJ2-5; 10 bases match TRBD1. Germline CDR1 and CDR2: LNHNV and YYDKDF (reference sequence). The trim removed 3 bases at V and 2 bases at J, leaving 0 bases unmatched. The CDR3 sequence is 14 residues long. The CDR3 DNA reads as TGTGCCACCAGCAGGGACAGGGGGCAAGAGACCCAGTACTTC. Its protein product is CATSRDRGQETQYF. Full variable domain (remainder filled in from reference TRBV15 and TRBJ2-5): DAMVIQNPRYQVTQFGKPVTLSCSQTLNHNVMYWYQQKSSQAPKLLFHYYDKDFNNEADTPDNFQSRRPNTSFCFLDIRSPGLGDTAMYLCATSRDRGQETQYFGPGTRLLVL.

V gene TRBV10-3 combines with J gene TRBJ1-1; the match to TRBD1 covers 9 bases. The CDR3 totals 14 residues. Germline assignment: CDR1 ENHRY and CDR2 SYGVKD. V dropped 9 bases and J dropped 2; count of bases not matched to a gene: 7. The CDR3 nucleotides are TGTGCCATTAAGGGACAGGGACATAACACTGAAGCTTTCTTT. It specifies CAIKGQGHNTEAFF.

The chain uses TRBV18 and TRBJ2-7; TRBD1 agrees at 7 bases. This CDR3 spans 12 amino acids. The ends lost 3 bases at V and 8 bases at J; junction bases unmatched: 4. The germline V gene encodes CDR1 KGHSH and CDR2 LQKENI. The CDR3 loop is CASSPDREKQYF. The CDR3 DNA is TGTGCCAGCTCACCCGACAGGGAAAAGCAGTACTTC.

V usage is TRBV18 and J usage is TRBJ2-2, with D hard to call. Deletions cut 3 bases from V and 2 bases from J, with 16 bases between. Germline V CDR1 and CDR2: KGHSH, LQKENI. This CDR3 spans 17 amino acids. CDR3 nucleotides: TGTGCCAGCTCACCCGAGAAAAGGGCGCTAAACACCGGGGAGCTGTTTTTT. Translating it yields CASSPEKRALNTGELFF.

The J gene is TRBJ1-1, the V gene TRBV5-1; D ambiguous. This CDR3 comprises 13 residues. The ends were cut back, 2 bases at V and 3 bases at J, with 8 bases in the middle. The germline gives CDR1 SGHRS, CDR2 YFSETQ. The CDR3: CASSLSDYTEAFF. The CDR3 nucleotides are TGCGCCAGCAGCTTATCAGATTACACTGAAGCTTTCTTT.

The chain's CDR3 is CASSLLAGGADIQYF. CDR3 coding DNA: TGTGCCAGCAGCTTATTAGCGGGAGGCGCGGACATTCAGTACTTC. V usage is TRBV7-9 and J usage is TRBJ2-4; 10 bases are a match to TRBD2. The germline CDR1 and CDR2 sequences are SEHNR and FQNEAQ (reference sequence). V dropped 2 bases and J dropped 8; count of bases not matched to a gene: 6. The CDR3 is 15 residues long.

The chain recombines TRBV4-2 with TRBJ2-2; D may match TRBD1 or TRBD2 (5 bases each). The V gene's germline CDR1 is LGHNA and CDR2 YNFKEQ. V lost 0 bases and J lost 9, with 17 bases in between. The CDR3 sequence is 16 residues long. DNA of the CDR3: TGTGCCAGCAGCCAAGATCGGGACCCAAGGGGCCGGGAGCTGTTTTTT. Its protein is CASSQDRDPRGRELFF.

The chain couples TRBV5-4 to TRBJ1-2; tentatively, D is TRBD1 (5 bases). Germline-derived CDR1 and CDR2 are SGHNT and YYREEE (reference sequence). The CDR3 spans 13 residues. V lost 0 bases to trimming and J lost 12 bases, with 15 bases between them. This CDR3 reads CASSLGRTPGHTF. CDR3 nucleotide sequence: TGTGCCAGCAGCTTGGGGAGGACACCGGGACACACCTTC. The full variable domain, its missing parts supplied by reference TRBV5-4 and TRBJ1-2, is ETGVTQSPTHLIKTRGQQVTLRCSSQSGHNTVSWYQQALGQGPQFIFQYYREEENGRGNFPPRFSGLQFPNYSSELNVNALELDDSALYLCASSLGRTPGHTFGSGTRLTVV.

J is TRBJ2-7 and V is TRBV5-4, with D possibly called TRBD1 or TRBD2 (5 bases each). V dropped 4 bases and J dropped 10 bases, with 12 bases sitting between them. Germline V CDR1 and CDR2: SGHNT, YYREEE (reference sequence). The CDR3 length is 11 residues. Written as DNA, the CDR3 is TGTGCCAGCAGCCAGGCCGGGGCACAGTACTTC. Translation gives CASSQAGAQYF.

V gene TRBV18 combines with J gene TRBJ1-4; D not certain. CDR3 length equals 13 residues. The germline gives CDR1 KGHSH, CDR2 LQKENI. Trimming shortened V by 5 bases and J by 8 bases, and 12 bases separated the two germline ends. The CDR3 spells CASSSGFGEKLFF. CDR3 DNA: TGTGCCAGCTCATCCGGGTTCGGGGAAAAACTGTTTTTT. Looking up the rest from reference TRBV18 and TRBJ1-4 gives the full variable domain: NAGVMQNPRHLVRRRGQEARLRCSPMKGHSHVYWYRQLPEEGLKFMVYLQKENIIDESGMPKERFSAEFPKEGPSILRIQQVVRGDSAAYFCASSSGFGEKLFFGSGTQLSVL.